This entry features one T cell receptor beta chain sequence. The antigen is unknown. The CDR3 has 13 residues. V shed 4 bases, J shed 5 bases, and the junction held 4 bases outside the gene matches. Looked up from germline, CDR1 is LNHDA and CDR2 is SQIVND (reference sequence). TCRdb re-derived calls from the reads in MiXCR, one entry per CDR3 protein. The sample records about a million distinct CDR3 sequences, approximately 31% being singletons. This sample stems from a study of T cell repertoires in cytomegalovirus infection. Findings and limits, study-wide: Dominating the ex vivo response were HLA-C-restricted CMV-specific TCR beta clonotypes.

The sequence was collected from a human donor in good health (CMV status not recorded). Some clones in this sample may be carry-over from other donors' samples. V gene TRBV19 combines with J gene TRBJ1-1; TRBD1 agrees at 7 bases. Sequences were derived from cultured CD8+ T cells from PBMCs, sampled from culture after CMV antigen stimulation. Written as DNA, the CDR3 is TGTGCCAGTAGTACAGGGGGGAAAACTGAAGCTTTCTTT. It yields the protein CASSTGGKTEAFF.